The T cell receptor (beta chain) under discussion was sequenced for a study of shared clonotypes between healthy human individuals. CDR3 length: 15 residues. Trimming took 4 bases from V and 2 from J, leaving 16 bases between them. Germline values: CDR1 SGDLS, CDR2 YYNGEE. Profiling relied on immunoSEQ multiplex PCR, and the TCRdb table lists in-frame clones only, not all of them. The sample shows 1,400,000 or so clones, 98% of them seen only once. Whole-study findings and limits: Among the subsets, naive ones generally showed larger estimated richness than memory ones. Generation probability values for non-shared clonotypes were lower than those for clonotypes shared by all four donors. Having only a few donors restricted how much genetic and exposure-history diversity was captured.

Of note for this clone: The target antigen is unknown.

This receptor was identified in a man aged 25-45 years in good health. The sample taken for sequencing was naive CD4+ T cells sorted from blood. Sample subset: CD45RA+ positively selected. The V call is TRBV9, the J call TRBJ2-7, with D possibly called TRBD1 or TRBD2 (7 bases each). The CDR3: CASSPGGAGAYEQYF. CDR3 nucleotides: TGTGCCAGCAGCCCAGGGGGGGCAGGGGCCTACGAGCAGTACTTC.